This TCR delta chain comes out of a study of gamma-delta chains in newborns, infants, children. Study-level information: Innate gammadelta T cells reportedly expand polyclonally right after birth, driven by microbial exposure, per the title.

TCRdb reprocessed the reads through CATT. The table records around 4,500 delta-chain clones, roughly 2% of them present only once. In its sample, this clone was seen a few times. A far larger clone is only one base removed, so a read error is likely. Other DNA sequences in this sample translate to the same CDR3. The receptor was isolated from a child who was a newborn, infant or young child, either healthy, febrile or measles-vaccinated (not recorded which). Material for sequencing was blood.

CDR3 in amino acids: CACDTVLGDWDTRQMFF. The CDR3 nucleotides are TGTGCCTGTGACACCGTACTGGGGGACTGGGACACCCGACAGATGTTTTTC. V is TRDV2 and J is TRDJ3; TRDD3 agrees at 9 bases. The CDR3 totals 17 residues. Germline lookup yields CDR1 GEAIGNYY and CDR2 EKD. V was pared by 0 bases and J by 3 bases, with 2 bases of the junction left unmatched.